The 26 T cell receptor beta chains below come from one sample, sequenced in a study of shared clonotypes between healthy human individuals. Generated by immunoSEQ multiplex PCR, the TCRdb table keeps only in-frame clones and is missing some. The sample comprises about 110,000 clones, under 70% of which are singletons, and around 26% rests with the top ten. Sequencing was done on a sample of memory CD8+ T cells sorted from blood. This sample's subset: CD45RO+ cells pooled with CCR7-negative TemRA cells. Receptor source: a woman aged 25 to 39 in good health.

The chain joins TRBV28 to TRBJ1-2; 8 nucleotides line up with TRBD1. CDR3 size: 14 residues. V was clipped by 4 bases and J by 2 bases; unmatched bases: 3. Per the germline V gene, CDR1 is MDHEN and CDR2 is SYDVKM. CDR3 region: CASSSQGGNYGYTF. For the CDR3, the DNA is TGTGCCAGCAGTTCACAGGGGGGGAACTATGGCTACACCTTC.

This clone was detected ten times or more. V and J are TRBV28 and TRBJ2-4; D could derive from TRBD1 or TRBD2 (5 bases each). Germline assignment: CDR1 MDHEN and CDR2 SYDVKM. The CDR3 loop spans 16 amino acids. The V and J ends lost 7 bases and 4 bases respectively, with 20 bases between them. In nucleotides, the CDR3 is TGTGCCAGCACGGGTGGGGGATGGGTGAGGAAAAACATTCAGTACTTC. Translation: CASTGGGWVRKNIQYF.

This chain connects TRBV6-6 to TRBJ1-6; D unresolved. Trimming removed 5 bases from V and 8 bases from J, with 10 bases in between. Germline loops: CDR1 MNHNY, CDR2 SVGAGI (reference sequence). CDR3 length: 13 amino acids. Here the CDR3 DNA reads TGTGCCAGCAGTGAGCAGCTATATTCACCCCTCCACTTT. Its protein is CASSEQLYSPLHF.

V usage is TRBV6-5 and J usage is TRBJ2-7; perhaps D is TRBD1 or TRBD2 (5 bases each). The CDR3 runs 13 residues. V was pared by 5 bases and J by 3 bases, with 11 bases between. From germline, CDR1 is MNHEY and CDR2 SVGAGI. The CDR3 nucleotides are TGTGCCAGCAGTGGGACGGAGGACTACGAGCAGTACTTC. Residues: CASSGTEDYEQYF.

The sample holds many counts of this clone. CDR3 residues: CSVKGLAGDSDEQFF. In DNA, the CDR3 is TGCAGCGTTAAAGGACTAGCGGGAGATAGTGATGAGCAGTTCTTC. The chain joins TRBV29-1 to TRBJ2-1; 13 bases map to TRBD2. There are 15 residues in the CDR3. The germline CDR1 and CDR2 sequences are SQVTM and ANQGSEA. V lost 5 bases and J lost 8; bases outside the gene matches: 9.

The V and J genes are TRBV6-6 and TRBJ2-3; D is possibly TRBD1 or TRBD2 (5 bases each). This CDR3 comprises 14 residues. Trimming took off 4 bases at V and 2 bases at J, with 10 bases between the two ends. From germline, CDR1 is MNHNY and CDR2 SVGAGI (reference sequence). This chain's CDR3 is CASSFRDLTDTQYF. Here the CDR3 DNA reads TGTGCCAGCAGTTTCCGGGACCTCACAGATACGCAGTATTTT.

The genes are TRBV30 and TRBJ2-7, with D possibly being TRBD1 (5 bases). The CDR3 sequence is 14 residues long. The germline gives CDR1 GTSNPN, CDR2 SVGIG (reference sequence). Between the trimmed V and J ends, which lost 1 base and 2 bases, there was a span of 12 bases. CDR3 residues: CAWSAVGLTYEQYF. CDR3 coding DNA: TGTGCCTGGAGTGCAGTGGGGCTTACCTACGAGCAGTACTTC.

This clone was counted between two and nine times. V gene TRBV28 combines with J gene TRBJ2-7; D is possibly TRBD2 (6 bases). The CDR3 covers 17 residues. CDR1 is MDHEN and CDR2 is SYDVKM in the germline V gene. Trimming pared 5 bases from V and 2 bases from J, leaving 22 bases between. Here the CDR3 reads CASSATWRRGGAYEQYF. The CDR3 bases are TGTGCCAGCAGTGCCACGTGGCGCCGCGGAGGGGCCTACGAGCAGTACTTC.

This chain's CDR3 is CASSPVAGISYEQYF. Written as DNA, the CDR3 is TGTGCCAGCAGTCCGGTAGCGGGAATCTCCTACGAGCAGTACTTC. The V gene is TRBV28, the J gene TRBJ2-7; TRBD2 agrees at 8 bases. V lost 5 bases, J lost 0 bases, and 6 bases stayed unmatched. Germline values: CDR1 MDHEN, CDR2 SYDVKM. The CDR3 is made up of 15 amino acids.

This clone was found many times. The chain carries TRBV6-1 and TRBJ2-7; no reliable D call. Germline assignment: CDR1 MNHNS and CDR2 SASEGT. The length of the CDR3 is 14 residues. V shed 0 bases and J shed 5 bases, with 11 bases lying between them. CDR3 nucleotide sequence: TGTGCCAGCAGTGAAGCCCACGAGAGGCACGAGCAGTACTTC. Amino acid sequence: CASSEAHERHEQYF.

Comment on this clone: Different DNA sequences within this sample yield the same CDR3. The rearrangement joins TRBV25-1 to TRBJ1-5; 7 nucleotides align to TRBD1. The germline CDR1 and CDR2 sequences are MGHDK and SYGVNS. The CDR3 has 14 amino acids. V lost 2 bases to trimming and J lost 2 bases; unmatched junction nucleotides: 0. The CDR3 DNA reads TGTGCCAGCAGTGAAGGACAGGGCAATCAGCCCCAGCATTTT. This codes for CASSEGQGNQPQHF.

This chain joins TRBV7-2 and TRBJ2-7; TRBD1 is a possible D gene (6 bases). CDR1 and CDR2 from the germline V gene are SGHTA and FQGNSA. This CDR3 spans 16 amino acids. V dropped 5 bases and J dropped 2 bases, with 19 bases sitting between them. CDR3 DNA: TGTGCCAGCAGCGAAGCCGGGACACCTGTAACCTACGAGCAGTACTTC. This translates into CASSEAGTPVTYEQYF.

The chain has TRBV4-1 and TRBJ2-6; 9 bases match TRBD2. V shed 1 base, J shed 3 bases, and the junction held 16 bases outside the gene matches. The CDR3 loop spans 21 amino acids. The germline V gene encodes CDR1 MGHRA and CDR2 YSYEKL. The CDR3 bases are TGCGCCAGCAGCCAAGTGGGGTTCTTAGCGGGAGTGCGGGTTGGGGCCAACGTCCTGACTTTC. Translated, it gives CASSQVGFLAGVRVGANVLTF.

Turning to this clone: Since a much larger clone is just one base distant, this may be a read error. CDR3 nucleotide sequence: TGTGCCAGCTCACCGACAGGGGGCAATCAGCCCCAGCATTTT. This codes for CASSPTGGNQPQHF. The rearrangement uses TRBV18 and TRBJ1-5, with 8 bases aligning to TRBD1. Per the germline V gene, CDR1 is KGHSH and CDR2 is LQKENI. This CDR3 has 14 amino acids. The J segment lost 2 bases and the V segment lost 3 bases, leaving 0 bases of the junction unmatched.

V usage is TRBV30 and J usage is TRBJ1-1; perhaps TRBD1 as D (6 bases). This CDR3 contains 12 residues. The V gene lost 6 bases and the J gene lost 3 bases, with 11 bases spanning the gap. CDR1 GTSNPN and CDR2 SVGIG come from the germline V gene (reference sequence). CDR3 sequence reads: CACTQGYTEAFF. CDR3 sequence (DNA): TGTGCCTGTACACAGGGTTACACTGAAGCTTTCTTT.

The chain carries TRBV5-4 and TRBJ1-6; a possible D gene is TRBD1 (6 bases). This CDR3 is 15 amino acids long. V dropped 4 bases and J dropped 7 bases, with 15 bases sitting between them. CDR1 is SGHNT and CDR2 is YYREEE in the germline V gene (reference sequence). CDR3 region: CASSRLDRTNSPLHF. The CDR3 DNA follows: TGTGCCAGCAGCCGACTAGACAGGACAAATTCACCCCTCCACTTT.

V is TRBV6-5 and J is TRBJ1-3; TRBD1 is a possible D gene (6 bases). CDR3 length: 15 amino acids. Per germline, CDR1 MNHEY and CDR2 SVGAGI. V lost 1 base, J lost 3 bases, and 10 bases lay in between. The CDR3: CASSYCRGCGNTIYF. In DNA form, the CDR3 reads TGTGCCAGCAGTTACTGCAGGGGATGTGGAAACACCATATATTTT.

This sequence joins TRBV7-6 and TRBJ2-2; D is unresolved. V was shortened by 0 bases and J by 5 bases, with 7 bases between the two germline ends. CDR1 and CDR2 from the germline V gene are SGHVS and FNYEAQ. There are 14 residues in the CDR3. The CDR3 DNA is TGTGCCAGCAGCTTAGCGCAAAGAACCGGGGAGCTGTTTTTT. Amino acids: CASSLAQRTGELFF. The whole variable domain, remainder taken from reference TRBV7-6 and TRBJ2-2, is GAGVSQSPRYKVTKRGQDVALRCDPISGHVSLYWYRQALGQGPEFLTYFNYEAQQDKSGLPNDRFSAERPEGSISTLTIQRTEQRDSAMYRCASSLAQRTGELFFGEGSRLTVL.

This clone was counted a few times. V and J are TRBV2 and TRBJ1-1; D is perhaps TRBD1 (5 bases). V was trimmed by 6 bases and J by 4 bases, leaving 12 bases between them. Per the germline V gene, CDR1 is SNHLY and CDR2 is FYNNEI. CDR3 length: 13 residues. The CDR3 region has the DNA TGTGCCAGCAGACGGACGGGGGGCACTGAAGCTTTCTTT. It yields the protein CASRRTGGTEAFF. Variable domain in full (rest from reference TRBV2 and TRBJ1-1): EPEVTQTPSHQVTQMGQEVILRCVPISNHLYFYWYRQILGQKVEFLVSFYNNEISEKSEIFDDQFSVERPDGSNFTLKIRSTKLEDSAMYFCASRRTGGTEAFFGQGTRLTVV.

The table lists this clone with a count of one. The chain employs TRBV27 and TRBJ2-5; D is unresolved. The J call is in doubt because the DNA end fits TRBJ2-7 better. The CDR3 has 11 amino acids. In germline, CDR1 is MNHEY, CDR2 SMNVEV (reference sequence). CDR3 loop: CASSLGYEQYF. The CDR3 coding sequence is TGTGCCAGCAGCCTTGGCTACGAGCAGTACTTC.

The V call is TRBV7-8, the J call TRBJ2-7; possibly TRBD1 or TRBD2 for D (5 bases each). Trimming cost V 2 bases and J 2 bases, with 13 bases left between them. Germline-derived CDR1 and CDR2 are SGHVS and FQNEAQ. This CDR3 spans 15 amino acids. The DNA for the CDR3 is TGTGCCAGCAGCTTATTCGCCGGGACCACCTACGAGCAGTACTTC. It codes for CASSLFAGTTYEQYF. Complete variable domain (other parts from reference TRBV7-8 and TRBJ2-7): GAGVSQSPRYKVAKRGQDVALRCDPISGHVSLFWYQQALGQGPEFLTYFQNEAQLDKSGLPSDRFFAERPEGSVSTLKIQRTQQEDSAVYLCASSLFAGTTYEQYFGPGTRLTVT.

The J gene is TRBJ2-4, the V gene TRBV28; D unclear. The CDR3 contains 16 residues. The germline V gene has CDR1 MDHEN and CDR2 SYDVKM. The ends were cut back, 4 bases at V and 2 bases at J, with 15 bases in the middle. This chain's CDR3 is CASSSPQSASKNIQYF. The CDR3, as DNA: TGTGCCAGCAGTTCCCCCCAGAGCGCCTCCAAAAACATTCAGTACTTC.

This clone showed up many times. The chain has TRBV6-4 and TRBJ1-6; D is unresolved. The germline V gene encodes CDR1 MRHNA and CDR2 SNTAGT. Deletions cut 2 bases from V and 6 bases from J, with 8 bases between. This CDR3 has 14 amino acids. CDR3 bases: TGTGCCAGCAGTGACCGAGAGGCTAATTCACCCCTCCACTTT. This sequence encodes CASSDREANSPLHF.

This chain joins TRBV4-2 and TRBJ2-1; 8 bases match TRBD2. Germline V CDR1 and CDR2: LGHNA, YNFKEQ. V was clipped by 0 bases and J by 9 bases; unmatched bases: 7. This CDR3 is built from 15 residues. DNA for the CDR3: TGTGCCAGCAGCCAAGACCCGTCTAGCGGGTTTGAGCAGTTCTTC. Translated: CASSQDPSSGFEQFF.

The chain uses TRBV5-6 and TRBJ1-1, with D possibly TRBD1 on 5 matching bases. Trimming took 4 bases from V and 8 from J, leaving 18 bases between them. Germline-derived CDR1 and CDR2 are SGHDT and YYEEEE. The CDR3 loop spans 14 amino acids. The DNA for the CDR3 is TGTGCCAGCAGCCCCGGGACTAGCGGTGCGGAAGCTTTCTTT. Protein product: CASSPGTSGAEAFF.

This rearrangement joins TRBV28 to TRBJ2-7, with D unresolved. V was cut by 0 bases and J by 2 bases, with 5 bases left in between. The CDR3 totals 13 residues. CDR1 and CDR2 (germline): MDHEN, SYDVKM. CDR3 amino acids: CASSLWDPYEQYF. CDR3 sequence (DNA): TGTGCCAGCAGTTTATGGGACCCCTACGAGCAGTACTTC.